This T cell receptor beta chain was identified during a study of blood T cell repertoires in COVID-19. TCRdb's copy holds only in-frame clones and misses some; the assay was immunoSEQ multiplex PCR. The sample lists over 400,000 clones; about nine tenths were seen once. The sequencing sample was made of peripheral blood. This TCR was sampled from a woman aged 25-40 years with active or convalescent COVID-19.

CDR3 nucleotides: TGCGCCAGCAGCCAAGCACATACCGGGACTAGCGGGAGAGGGGGCACCGGGGAGCTGTTTTTT. This encodes CASSQAHTGTSGRGGTGELFF. The chain couples TRBV4-1 to TRBJ2-2; 14 nucleotides align to TRBD2. Germline values: CDR1 MGHRA, CDR2 YSYEKL. V lost 1 base and J lost 4; bases outside the gene matches: 14. There are 21 residues in the CDR3.